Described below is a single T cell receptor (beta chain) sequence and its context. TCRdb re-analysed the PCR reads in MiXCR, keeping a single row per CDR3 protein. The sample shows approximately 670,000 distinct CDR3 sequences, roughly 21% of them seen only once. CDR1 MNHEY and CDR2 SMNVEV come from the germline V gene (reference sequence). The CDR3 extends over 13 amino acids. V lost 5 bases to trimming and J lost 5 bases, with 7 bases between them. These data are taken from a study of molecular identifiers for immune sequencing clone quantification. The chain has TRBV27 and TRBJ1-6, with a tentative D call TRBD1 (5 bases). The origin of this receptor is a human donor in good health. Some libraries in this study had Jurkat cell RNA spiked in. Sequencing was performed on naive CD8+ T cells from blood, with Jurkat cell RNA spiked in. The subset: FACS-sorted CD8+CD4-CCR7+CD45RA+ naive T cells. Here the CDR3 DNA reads TGTGCCAGCAGTCGGGGGGATAATTCACCCCTCCACTTT. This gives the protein CASSRGDNSPLHF.